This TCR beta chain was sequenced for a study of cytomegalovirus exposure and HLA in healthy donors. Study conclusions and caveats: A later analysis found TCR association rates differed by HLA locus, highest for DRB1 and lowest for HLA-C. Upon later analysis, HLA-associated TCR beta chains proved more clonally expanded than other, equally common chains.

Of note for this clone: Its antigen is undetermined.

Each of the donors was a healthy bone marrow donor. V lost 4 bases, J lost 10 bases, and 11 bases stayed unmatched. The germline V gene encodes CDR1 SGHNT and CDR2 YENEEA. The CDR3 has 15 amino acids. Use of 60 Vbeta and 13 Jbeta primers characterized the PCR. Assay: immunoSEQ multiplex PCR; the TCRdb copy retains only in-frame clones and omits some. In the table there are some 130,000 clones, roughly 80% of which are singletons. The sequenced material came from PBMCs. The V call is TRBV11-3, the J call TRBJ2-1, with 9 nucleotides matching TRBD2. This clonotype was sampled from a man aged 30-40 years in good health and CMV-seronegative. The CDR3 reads CASSSNRGAGGEQFF. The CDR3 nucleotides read TGTGCCAGCAGCTCGAACCGGGGAGCGGGAGGAGAGCAGTTCTTC.